The 25 T cell receptor beta chains reported below all come from one sample, sequenced in a study of CXCR3-negative and CXCR3-positive naive CD8 T cells. These receptors lack a known antigen. Whole-study findings and limits: In CXCR3-positive naive cells, the TRB CDR3s were more hydrophobic than in CXCR3-negative naive cells.

cDNA libraries for TRB were generated by 5' RACE incorporating UMI labels. No DNA is given; TCRdb re-called the 5' RACE reads and lists each CDR3 protein once. The table lists about 86,000 distinct CDR3 sequences. The sample taken for sequencing was naive CXCR3+ CD8+ T cells from blood. Subset denoted: CD45RO-CCR7+CD27+CD95- naive CD8+ T cells expressing CXCR3 (TNR3+). Every receptor here comes from a human donor in good health. Some clones in this sample may be carry-over from other donors' samples.

The chain recombines TRBV28 with TRBJ2-7; TCRdb names TRBD2, which stays unverified in the absence of DNA. The CDR3 has 14 amino acids. Germline CDR1 is MDHEN and CDR2 is SYDVKM. CDR3 residues: CASSLTSGSYEQYF.

This chain uses TRBV6-6 with TRBJ2-5; without DNA, the TCRdb call of TRBD1 cannot be checked. The V gene's germline CDR1 is MNHNY and CDR2 SVGAGI (reference sequence). There are 13 residues in the CDR3. CDR3: CASSRDRWETQYF.

The chain uses TRBV12-3 or TRBV12-4 and TRBJ2-7; TCRdb designates TRBD1, a call that cannot be tested without DNA. CDR3 length equals 15 residues. CDR3 sequence: CASSFGTGQLYEQYF.

This chain joins TRBV28 and TRBJ2-5; the D gene TCRdb calls, TRBD1, cannot be checked with no DNA. Germline lookup yields CDR1 MDHEN and CDR2 SYDVKM. CDR3 size: 17 residues. The CDR3 sequence is CASSLSLGQGASETQYF.

The V gene is TRBV6-2 or TRBV6-3, the J gene TRBJ2-3; TCRdb gives TRBD2 as the D gene, but with no DNA this cannot be confirmed. The CDR3 has 17 amino acids. CDR1 and CDR2 (germline): MNHEY, SVGEGT. The CDR3 loop reads CASRSSGNLLSTDTQYF.

The V call is TRBV20-1, the J call TRBJ2-1. Per the germline V gene, CDR1 is DFQATT and CDR2 is SNEGSKA (reference sequence). There are 15 residues in the CDR3. This chain's CDR3 is CSARVGMSSYNEQFF.

The genes are TRBV13 and TRBJ1-5. The CDR3 loop spans 15 amino acids. The germline CDR1 and CDR2 sequences are PRHDT and FYEKMQ (reference sequence). CDR3 loop: CASSLGRDSNQPQHF. Supplemented by reference TRBV13 and TRBJ1-5, the full variable domain reads AAGVIQSPRHLIKEKRETATLKCYPIPRHDTVYWYQQGPGQDPQFLISFYEKMQSDKGSIPDRFSAQQFSDYHSELNMSSLELGDSALYFCASSLGRDSNQPQHFGDGTRLSIL.

The chain employs TRBV20-1 and TRBJ2-7. Germline-derived CDR1 and CDR2 are DFQATT and SNEGSKA (reference sequence). CDR3 length: 14 amino acids. The CDR3 is CSARDQGSAYEQYF.

The chain recombines TRBV7-9 with TRBJ2-7; TCRdb returns TRBD1, unconfirmable since there is no DNA. CDR3 length: 14 amino acids. Germline CDR1 is SEHNR and CDR2 is FQNEAQ (reference sequence). CDR3: CASSGWGAAYEQYF.

The chain carries TRBV20-1 and TRBJ2-1. The CDR3 totals 12 residues. Germline V CDR1 and CDR2: DFQATT, SNEGSKA (reference sequence). CDR3 loop: CSAQIEGNEQFF.

V gene TRBV7-9 combines with J gene TRBJ2-7. CDR3 size: 13 residues. Per the germline V gene, CDR1 is SEHNR and CDR2 is FQNEAQ (reference sequence). CDR3 sequence: CASRFSGKNEQYF.

The rearrangement uses TRBV5-1 and TRBJ2-4. Per the germline V gene, CDR1 is SGHRS and CDR2 is YFSETQ. The CDR3 is 15 amino acids. CDR3 residues: CASSPDNGFTDIQYF. The variable domain in full, completed from reference TRBV5-1 and TRBJ2-4, reads KAGVTQTPRYLIKTRGQQVTLSCSPISGHRSVSWYQQTPGQGLQFLFEYFSETQRNKGNFPGRFSGRQFSNSRSEMNVSTLELGDSALYLCASSPDNGFTDIQYFGAGTRLSVL.

The chain employs TRBV27 and TRBJ1-4. The length of the CDR3 is 16 residues. CDR1 is MNHEY, CDR2 SMNVEV, per germline (reference sequence). CDR3 in amino acids: CASSLSSILTREKLFF.

This chain links TRBV29-1 with TRBJ1-2; the TCRdb call, TRBD1, lacks DNA for checking. CDR3 length: 12 amino acids. Germline lookup yields CDR1 SQVTM and CDR2 ANQGSEA. This chain's CDR3 is CSVVVPNYVYTF.

V usage is TRBV6-1 and J usage is TRBJ2-1; with no DNA, the TCRdb D assignment of TRBD2 cannot be verified. The CDR3 consists of 16 residues. The germline V gene has CDR1 MNHNS and CDR2 SASEGT. The CDR3 loop reads CASSDDRLDSYNEQFF.

The chain combines TRBV20-1 with TRBJ2-7. The CDR3 totals 15 residues. Germline V lookup: CDR1 DFQATT, CDR2 SNEGSKA (reference sequence). CDR3 amino acids: CSARPRGIYHYEQYF.

This sequence joins TRBV14 and TRBJ1-2; no DNA is available, so the TRBD1 call from TCRdb remains unchecked. The CDR3 loop spans 13 amino acids. CDR1 and CDR2 (germline): SGHDN, FVKESK. CDR3 amino acids: CASSQGGPTGYTF.

The CDR3: CASSQEGRLNTEAFF. The chain employs TRBV4-2 and TRBJ1-1. The germline V gene has CDR1 LGHNA and CDR2 YNFKEQ. This CDR3 comprises 15 residues.

This chain connects TRBV9 to TRBJ2-7; TCRdb proposes TRBD2, but this gene call is untestable without DNA. Germline CDR1 is SGDLS and CDR2 is YYNGEE. This CDR3 is built from 14 residues. CDR3 in amino acids: CASSVYRDSGEQYF.

The chain employs TRBV6-5 and TRBJ1-6; TCRdb's D call, TRBD1, is unchecked because there is no DNA. CDR3 length: 13 residues. CDR1 is MNHEY and CDR2 is SVGAGI in the germline V gene. This CDR3 is CASSEDSPSPLHF.

The chain combines TRBV7-8 with TRBJ1-6. The CDR3 consists of 18 residues. Germline CDR1 SGHVS, CDR2 FQNEAQ. The CDR3 loop is CASSLSAFGALYNSPLHF.

J is TRBJ2-1 and V is TRBV21-1; there is no DNA to check the TCRdb D call of TRBD2. TRBV21-1 is recorded as a pseudogene. The CDR3 has 15 residues. CDR3 loop: CASSKPTSGYNEQFF.

The V and J genes are TRBV11-2 and TRBJ2-3; TCRdb's D gene call, TRBD1, goes unchecked for lack of DNA. Germline V CDR1 and CDR2: SGHAT, FQNNGV. CDR3 length equals 16 residues. This chain's CDR3 is CASSSTRQTATDTQYF. The whole variable domain, filled in from reference TRBV11-2 and TRBJ2-3, reads EAGVAQSPRYKIIEKRQSVAFWCNPISGHATLYWYQQILGQGPKLLIQFQNNGVVDDSQLPKDRFSAERLKGVDSTLKIQPAKLEDSAVYLCASSSTRQTATDTQYFGPGTRLTVL.

This rearrangement joins TRBV10-2 to TRBJ1-2; the D gene TCRdb calls, TRBD1, cannot be checked with no DNA. Per the germline V gene, CDR1 is WSHSY and CDR2 is SAAADI. The CDR3 covers 14 residues. The CDR3 spells CASSAETVHYGYTF.

This chain links TRBV7-8 with TRBJ2-1; there is no DNA to check the TCRdb D call of TRBD1. CDR1 and CDR2 from the germline V gene are SGHVS and FQNEAQ. The CDR3 extends over 16 amino acids. CDR3 region: CASSSPVGMLYNEQFF.